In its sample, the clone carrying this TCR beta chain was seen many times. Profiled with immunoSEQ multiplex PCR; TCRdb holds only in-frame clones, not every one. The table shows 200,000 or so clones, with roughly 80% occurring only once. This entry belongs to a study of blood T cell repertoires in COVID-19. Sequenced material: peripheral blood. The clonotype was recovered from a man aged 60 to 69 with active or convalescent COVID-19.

CDR3 nucleotides: TGTGCCAGCAGCTTCTTCTCTGGAAACACCATATATTTT. Protein sequence: CASSFFSGNTIYF. The V and J genes are TRBV7-2 and TRBJ1-3; D unresolved. Trimming took off 3 bases at V and 0 bases at J, with 3 bases between the two ends. This CDR3 has 13 amino acids. Germline V gene data show CDR1 as SGHTA and CDR2 as FQGNSA.